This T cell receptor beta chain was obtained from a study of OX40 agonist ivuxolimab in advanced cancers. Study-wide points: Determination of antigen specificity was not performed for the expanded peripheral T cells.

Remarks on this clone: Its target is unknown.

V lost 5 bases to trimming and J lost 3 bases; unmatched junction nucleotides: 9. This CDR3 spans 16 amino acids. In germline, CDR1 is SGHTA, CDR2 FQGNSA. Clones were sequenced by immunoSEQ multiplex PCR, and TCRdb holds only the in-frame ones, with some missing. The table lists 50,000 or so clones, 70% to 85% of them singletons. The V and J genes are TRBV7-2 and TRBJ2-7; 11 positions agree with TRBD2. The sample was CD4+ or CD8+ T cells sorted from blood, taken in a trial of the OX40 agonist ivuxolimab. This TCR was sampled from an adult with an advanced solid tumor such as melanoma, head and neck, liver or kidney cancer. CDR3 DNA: TGTGCCAGCAGCCAAGGGGGACTAGCGGAGGGCTACGAGCAGTACTTC. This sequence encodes CASSQGGLAEGYEQYF.